A single sample gave rise to the 13 T cell receptor beta chains below, sequenced in a study of T-cell reconstitution after alpha-beta-depleted transplantation in children. A library of TCRbeta sequences, prepared with unique molecular identifiers, was generated. TCRdb reprocessed the PCR reads with MiXCR, giving one entry per CDR3 protein. Of some 600,000 distinct CDR3 sequences listed, 10% to 15% are singletons. The sequencing here drew on PBMCs, mostly from graft donor cells, taken 360 days after TCRalphabeta/CD19-depleted stem cell transplant. These receptor sequences come from a male patient between 5 and 17 years old who had a stem cell transplant for acute myeloid leukemia, so the T cells may come from the graft donor.

This clonotype has only a few counts. The V call is TRBV20-1, the J call TRBJ1-2, with D hard to call. This CDR3 has 12 residues. V lost 5 bases, J lost 2 bases, and 9 bases lay in between. The germline V gene encodes CDR1 DFQATT and CDR2 SNEGSKA (reference sequence). The DNA of the CDR3 is TGCAGTGCTCCCGGTTCCAACTATGGCTACACCTTC. It encodes CSAPGSNYGYTF.

DNA for the CDR3: TGCGCCAGCAGACCTGACAGGGGGAATTCACCCCTCCACTTT. This codes for CASRPDRGNSPLHF. The chain joins TRBV5-1 to TRBJ1-6; 9 bases line up with TRBD1. CDR3 size: 14 residues. Trimming took 5 bases from V and 7 from J; bases not matched to a gene: 4. Looked up from germline, CDR1 is SGHRS and CDR2 is YFSETQ.

The genes are TRBV7-3 and TRBJ2-2; D gene ambiguous. Trimming shortened V by 1 base and J by 7 bases, and 7 bases separated the two germline ends. Germline values: CDR1 SGHTA, CDR2 FQGTGA. The CDR3 covers 13 residues. CDR3 coding DNA: TGTGCCAGCAGCTTAATGAATGTCGGGGAGCTGTTTTTT. Translating gives CASSLMNVGELFF.

This clonotype was counted a few times. The chain joins TRBV4-2 to TRBJ1-3; no clear D gene. V gave up 1 base and J gave up 4 bases, with 11 bases separating them. CDR3 size: 15 residues. CDR1 and CDR2 from the germline V gene are LGHNA and YNFKEQ. In DNA form, the CDR3 reads TGTGCCAGCAGCCAAGGCACCGGGAGGGGAAACACCATATATTTT. It specifies CASSQGTGRGNTIYF.

The gene calls are TRBV12-5 and TRBJ1-2; 9 bases align to TRBD1. The CDR3 extends over 16 amino acids. In germline, CDR1 is LGHNT, CDR2 FRNRAP. With 0 bases clipped from V and 7 bases from J, the junction kept 9 bases outside the gene matches. CDR3 loop: CASGLVPPGQGGGYTF. The DNA of the CDR3 is TGTGCTAGTGGTTTGGTTCCTCCGGGACAGGGAGGTGGCTACACCTTC.

Comment on this clonotype: Being one base from a much bigger clone, this may be a read error. The V call is TRBV7-6, the J call TRBJ2-7; 8 bases map to TRBD1. Germline loops: CDR1 SGHVS, CDR2 FNYEAQ. CDR3 length: 14 amino acids. The CDR3 nucleotides are TGTGCCAGCAGCCAAGGGACAGGAGGGTACGAGCGGTACTTC. Translation gives CASSQGTGGYERYF.

This clonotype appeared a few times. The V and J genes are TRBV6-2 or TRBV6-3 and TRBJ2-1; TRBD1 matches 7 bases. Germline V lookup: CDR1 MNHEY, CDR2 SVGEGT. V lost 3 bases, J lost 6 bases, and 8 bases stayed unmatched. This CDR3 has 15 residues. CDR3 sequence reads: CASSYYLRDSNEQFF. CDR3 bases: TGTGCCAGCAGTTATTATCTCCGGGACAGCAATGAGCAGTTCTTC.

This clonotype was picked up a small number of times. The V and J genes are TRBV25-1 and TRBJ2-7; the D gene is possibly TRBD2 (7 bases). CDR3 size: 15 residues. Germline-derived CDR1 and CDR2 are MGHDK and SYGVNS. V was cut by 5 bases and J by 2 bases, with 16 bases left in between. The CDR3 sequence: CASSPLWGGPYEQYF. CDR3 DNA sequence: TGTGCCAGCAGTCCCCTCTGGGGGGGCCCCTACGAGCAGTACTTC.

CDR3 amino acids: CASSFEGLATDTQYF. For the CDR3, the DNA is TGTGCCAGCAGCTTCGAAGGACTAGCGACAGATACGCAGTATTTT. The rearrangement joins TRBV7-2 to TRBJ2-3; 9 bases agree with TRBD2. J lost 3 bases, V lost 3 bases, and 4 bases had no gene match. CDR1 and CDR2 (germline): SGHTA, FQGNSA. This CDR3 has 15 residues.

This clonotype turned up a few times. The chain recombines TRBV4-3 with TRBJ2-4, with D tentatively TRBD1 (6 bases). CDR1 is LGHNA and CDR2 is YSLEER in the germline V gene. The CDR3 runs 13 residues. Trimming pared 3 bases from V and 6 bases from J, leaving 9 bases between. CDR3 sequence reads: CASSHGGGNIQYF. In nucleotides, the CDR3 is TGCGCCAGCAGCCATGGGGGCGGAAACATTCAGTACTTC.

This clonotype was picked up many times. The CDR3 loop reads CSVTDRVGETQYF. The CDR3 nucleotides read TGCAGCGTCACAGACAGGGTCGGAGAGACCCAGTACTTC. V is TRBV29-1 and J is TRBJ2-5, with 7 nucleotides matching TRBD1. Germline loops: CDR1 SQVTM, CDR2 ANQGSEA. Trimming removed 6 bases from V and 4 bases from J; junction bases left unmatched: 8. CDR3 size: 13 residues.

The table lists this clonotype with a few counts. In nucleotides, the CDR3 is TGCAGTGCTAGATTTGAGGTTGTGAGCTCCTACGAGCAGTACTTC. Translated, it gives CSARFEVVSSYEQYF. This chain links TRBV20-1 with TRBJ2-7; D not certain. Germline values: CDR1 DFQATT, CDR2 SNEGSKA (reference sequence). Trimming took off 2 bases at V and 0 bases at J, with 14 bases between the two ends. The CDR3 contains 15 residues.

For this clonotype: A read error may account for a junction end that differs from germline. The chain recombines TRBV29-1 with TRBJ2-7; a weak D match, TRBD2 (6 bases). The CDR3 length is 11 residues. Germline lookup yields CDR1 SQVTM and CDR2 ANQGSEA. This chain's CDR3 is CSARLAHEEYF. In nucleotides, the CDR3 is TGCAGCGCACGCCTAGCGCACGAGGAGTACTTC.